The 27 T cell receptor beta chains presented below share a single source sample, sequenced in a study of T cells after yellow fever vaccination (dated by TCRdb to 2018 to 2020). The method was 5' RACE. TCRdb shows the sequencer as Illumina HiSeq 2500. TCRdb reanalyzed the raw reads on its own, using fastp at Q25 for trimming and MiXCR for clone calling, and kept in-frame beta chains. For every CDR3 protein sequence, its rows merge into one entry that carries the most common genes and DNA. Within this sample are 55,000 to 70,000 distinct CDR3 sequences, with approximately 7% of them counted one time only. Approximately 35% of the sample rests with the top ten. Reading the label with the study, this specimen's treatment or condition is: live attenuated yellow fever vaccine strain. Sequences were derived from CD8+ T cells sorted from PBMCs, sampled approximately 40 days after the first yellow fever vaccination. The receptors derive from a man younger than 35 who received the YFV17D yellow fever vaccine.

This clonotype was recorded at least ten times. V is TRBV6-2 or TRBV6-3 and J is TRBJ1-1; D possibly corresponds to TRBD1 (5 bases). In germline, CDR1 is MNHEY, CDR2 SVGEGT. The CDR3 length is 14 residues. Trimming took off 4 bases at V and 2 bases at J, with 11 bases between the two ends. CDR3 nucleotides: TGTGCCAGCAGTTTCGGGACCTTCAACACTGAAGCTTTCTTT. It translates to CASSFGTFNTEAFF.

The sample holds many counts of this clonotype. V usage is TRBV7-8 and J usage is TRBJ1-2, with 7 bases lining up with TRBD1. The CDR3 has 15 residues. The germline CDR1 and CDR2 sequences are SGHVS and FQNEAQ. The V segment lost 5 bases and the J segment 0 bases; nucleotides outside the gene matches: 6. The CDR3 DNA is TGTGCCAGCAGCCCTATGGGACAGACTAACTATGGCTACACCTTC. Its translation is CASSPMGQTNYGYTF.

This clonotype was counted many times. The CDR3 region has the DNA TGCGCCAGCAGCTCGAGGGGGCCTGGAAACACCATATATTTT. Protein sequence: CASSSRGPGNTIYF. The chain recombines TRBV5-1 with TRBJ1-3; 7 positions agree with TRBD1. This CDR3 comprises 14 residues. Unmatched junction bases numbered 2, after V lost 3 bases and J lost 2 bases. Germline assignment: CDR1 SGHRS and CDR2 YFSETQ.

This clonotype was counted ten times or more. The CDR3 coding sequence is TGCGCCAGCAGAGACCCTGGGCTCGGCTATGGCTACACCTTC. This translates into CASRDPGLGYGYTF. The genes are TRBV4-1 and TRBJ1-2; D uncertain. Trimming shortened V by 6 bases and J by 4 bases, and 15 bases separated the two germline ends. This CDR3 has 14 residues. The germline gives CDR1 MGHRA, CDR2 YSYEKL.

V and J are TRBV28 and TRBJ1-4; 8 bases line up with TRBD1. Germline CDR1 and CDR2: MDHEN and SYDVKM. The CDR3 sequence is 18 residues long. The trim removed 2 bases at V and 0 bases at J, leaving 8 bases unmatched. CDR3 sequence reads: CASSLGRQGTATNEKLFF. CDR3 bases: TGTGCCAGCAGTTTAGGGAGACAGGGGACGGCAACTAATGAAAAACTGTTTTTT.

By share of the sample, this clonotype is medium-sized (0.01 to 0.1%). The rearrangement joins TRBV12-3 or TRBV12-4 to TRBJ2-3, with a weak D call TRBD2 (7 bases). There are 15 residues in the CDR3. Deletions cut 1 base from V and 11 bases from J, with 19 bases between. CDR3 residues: CASSLGGGDHLGQYF. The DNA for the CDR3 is TGTGCCAGCAGTTTAGGGGGGGGCGACCACCTCGGGCAGTATTTT.

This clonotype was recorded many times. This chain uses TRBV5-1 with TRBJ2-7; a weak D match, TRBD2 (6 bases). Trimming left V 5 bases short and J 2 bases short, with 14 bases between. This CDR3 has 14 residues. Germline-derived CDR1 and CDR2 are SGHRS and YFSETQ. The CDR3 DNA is TGCGCCAGCAGTACCCGAGCGGGCCCCTACGAGCAGTACTTC. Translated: CASSTRAGPYEQYF.

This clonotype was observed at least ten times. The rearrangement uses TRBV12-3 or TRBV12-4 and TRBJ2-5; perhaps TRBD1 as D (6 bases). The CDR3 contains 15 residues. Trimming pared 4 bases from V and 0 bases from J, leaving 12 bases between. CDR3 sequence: CASSSLRDNQETQYF. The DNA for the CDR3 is TGTGCCAGCAGTTCCCTCCGGGACAACCAAGAGACCCAGTACTTC.

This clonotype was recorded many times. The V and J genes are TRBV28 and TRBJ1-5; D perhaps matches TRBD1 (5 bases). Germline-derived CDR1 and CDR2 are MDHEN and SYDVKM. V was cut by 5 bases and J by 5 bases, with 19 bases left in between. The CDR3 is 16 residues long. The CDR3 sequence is CASSPRGAPRDQPQHF. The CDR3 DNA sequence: TGTGCCAGCAGTCCCCGAGGGGCTCCCCGGGATCAGCCCCAGCATTTT.

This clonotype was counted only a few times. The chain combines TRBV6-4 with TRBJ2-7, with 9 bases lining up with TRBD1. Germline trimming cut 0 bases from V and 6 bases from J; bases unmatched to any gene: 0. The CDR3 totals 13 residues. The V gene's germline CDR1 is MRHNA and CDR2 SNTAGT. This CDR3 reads CASSDSDRGEQYF. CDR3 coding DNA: TGTGCCAGCAGTGACTCGGACAGGGGCGAGCAGTACTTC.

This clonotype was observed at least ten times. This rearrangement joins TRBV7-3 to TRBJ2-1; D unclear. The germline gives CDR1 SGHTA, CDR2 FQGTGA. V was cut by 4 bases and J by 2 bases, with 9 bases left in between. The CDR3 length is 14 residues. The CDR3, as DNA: TGTGCCAGCAGCTCGGACGGAACCTACAATGAGCAGTTCTTC. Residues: CASSSDGTYNEQFF.

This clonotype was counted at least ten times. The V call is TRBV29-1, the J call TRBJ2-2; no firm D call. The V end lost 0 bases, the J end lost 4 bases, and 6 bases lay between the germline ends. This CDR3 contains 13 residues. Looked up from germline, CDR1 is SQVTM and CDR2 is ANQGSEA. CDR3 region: CSVEDGFTGELFF. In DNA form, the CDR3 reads TGCAGCGTTGAAGATGGCTTCACCGGGGAGCTGTTTTTT.

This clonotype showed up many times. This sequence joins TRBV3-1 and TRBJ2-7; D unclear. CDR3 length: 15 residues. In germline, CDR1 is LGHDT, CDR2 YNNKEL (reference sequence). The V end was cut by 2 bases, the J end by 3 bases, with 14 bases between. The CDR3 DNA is TGTGCCAGCAGCCAAACCCTTTCAACCGTCTACGAGCAGTACTTC. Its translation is CASSQTLSTVYEQYF.

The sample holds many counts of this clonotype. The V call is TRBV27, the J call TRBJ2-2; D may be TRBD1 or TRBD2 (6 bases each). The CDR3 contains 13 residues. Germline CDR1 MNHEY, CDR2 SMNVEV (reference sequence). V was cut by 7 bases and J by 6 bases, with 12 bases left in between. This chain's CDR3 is CASNPEGAGELFF. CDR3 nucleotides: TGTGCCAGCAACCCGGAGGGGGCCGGGGAGCTGTTTTTT.

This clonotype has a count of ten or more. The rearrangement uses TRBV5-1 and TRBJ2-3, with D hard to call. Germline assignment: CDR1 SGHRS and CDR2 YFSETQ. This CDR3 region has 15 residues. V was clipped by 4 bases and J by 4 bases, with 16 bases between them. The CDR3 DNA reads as TGCGCCAGCAGCCCAAACCTGTTGGATTCAGATACGCAGTATTTT. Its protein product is CASSPNLLDSDTQYF.

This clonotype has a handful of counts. In DNA, the CDR3 is TGTGCCTGGAGTGCGAAGGTTTTCGCAGATACGCAGTATTTT. It yields the protein CAWSAKVFADTQYF. The V gene is TRBV30, the J gene TRBJ2-3; no clear D. Germline CDR1 and CDR2: GTSNPN and SVGIG (reference sequence). The CDR3 has 14 residues. The V end was cut by 1 base, the J end by 4 bases, with 12 bases between.

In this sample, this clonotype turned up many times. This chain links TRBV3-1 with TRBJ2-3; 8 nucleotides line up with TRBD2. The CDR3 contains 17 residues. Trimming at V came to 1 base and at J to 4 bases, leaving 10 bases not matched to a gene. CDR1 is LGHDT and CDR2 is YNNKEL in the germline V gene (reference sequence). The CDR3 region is CASSQVPGLEVPDTQYF. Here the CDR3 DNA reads TGTGCCAGCAGCCAAGTACCGGGACTAGAAGTGCCAGATACGCAGTATTTT.

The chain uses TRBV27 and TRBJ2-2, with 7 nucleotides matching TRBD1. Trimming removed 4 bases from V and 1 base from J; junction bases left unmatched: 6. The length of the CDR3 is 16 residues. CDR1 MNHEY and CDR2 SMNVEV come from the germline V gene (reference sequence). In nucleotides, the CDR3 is TGTGCCAGCAGTTCACCCCGACAGGGGAACACCGGGGAGCTGTTTTTT. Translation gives CASSSPRQGNTGELFF.

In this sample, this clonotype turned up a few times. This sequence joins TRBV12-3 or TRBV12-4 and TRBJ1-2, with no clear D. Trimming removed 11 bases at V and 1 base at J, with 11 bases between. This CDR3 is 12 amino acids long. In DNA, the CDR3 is TGTGCCTCCAACACGGATAACTATGGCTACACCTTC. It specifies CASNTDNYGYTF.

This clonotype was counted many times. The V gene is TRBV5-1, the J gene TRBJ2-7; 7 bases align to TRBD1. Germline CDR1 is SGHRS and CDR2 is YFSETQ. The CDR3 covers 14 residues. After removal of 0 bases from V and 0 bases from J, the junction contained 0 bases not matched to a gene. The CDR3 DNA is TGCGCCAGCAGCTTGGGGGACAGCTCCTACGAGCAGTACTTC. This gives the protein CASSLGDSSYEQYF.

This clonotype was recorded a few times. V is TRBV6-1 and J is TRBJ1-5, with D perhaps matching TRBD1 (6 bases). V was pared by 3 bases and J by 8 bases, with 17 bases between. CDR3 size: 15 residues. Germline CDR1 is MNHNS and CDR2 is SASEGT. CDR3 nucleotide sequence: TGTGCCAGCAGTGAGGGGACACTCGGATGGGAGCCCCAGCATTTT. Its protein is CASSEGTLGWEPQHF.

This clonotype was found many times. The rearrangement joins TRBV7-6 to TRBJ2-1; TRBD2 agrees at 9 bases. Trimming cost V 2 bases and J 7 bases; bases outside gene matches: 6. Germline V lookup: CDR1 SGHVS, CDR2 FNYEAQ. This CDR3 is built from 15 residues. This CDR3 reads CASSLFAGGGNEQFF. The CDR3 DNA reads TGTGCCAGCAGCTTATTCGCGGGGGGGGGGAATGAGCAGTTCTTC.

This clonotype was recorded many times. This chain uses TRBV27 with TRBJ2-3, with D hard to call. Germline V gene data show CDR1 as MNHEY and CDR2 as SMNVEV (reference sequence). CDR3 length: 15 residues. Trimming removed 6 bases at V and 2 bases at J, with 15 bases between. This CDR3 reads CASSLQLGFTDTQYF. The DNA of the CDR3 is TGTGCCAGCAGCCTCCAGTTGGGTTTCACAGATACGCAGTATTTT.

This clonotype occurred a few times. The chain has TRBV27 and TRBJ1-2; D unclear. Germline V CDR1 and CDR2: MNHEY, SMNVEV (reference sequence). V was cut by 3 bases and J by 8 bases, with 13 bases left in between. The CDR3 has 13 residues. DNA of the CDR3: TGTGCCAGCAGTTTGGGTGGGGTTGGCGGCTACACCTTC. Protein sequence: CASSLGGVGGYTF.

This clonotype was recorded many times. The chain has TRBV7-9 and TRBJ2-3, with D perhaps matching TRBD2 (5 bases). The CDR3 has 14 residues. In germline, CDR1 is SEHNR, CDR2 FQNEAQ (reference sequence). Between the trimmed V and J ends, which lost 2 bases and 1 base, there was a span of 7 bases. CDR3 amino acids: CASSLKEGTDTQYF. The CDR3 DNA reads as TGTGCCAGCAGCTTAAAGGAGGGCACAGATACGCAGTATTTT.

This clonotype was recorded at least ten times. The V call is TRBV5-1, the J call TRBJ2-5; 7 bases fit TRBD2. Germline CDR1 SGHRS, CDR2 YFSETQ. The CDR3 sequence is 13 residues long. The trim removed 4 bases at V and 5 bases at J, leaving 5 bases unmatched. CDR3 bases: TGCGCCAGCAGCGACGCGGGGGAGGAGACCCAGTACTTC. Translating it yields CASSDAGEETQYF.

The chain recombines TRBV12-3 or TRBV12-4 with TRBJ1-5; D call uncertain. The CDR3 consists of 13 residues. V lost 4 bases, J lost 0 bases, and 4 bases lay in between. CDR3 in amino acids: CASSSFSNQPQHF. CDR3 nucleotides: TGTGCCAGCAGTTCGTTTAGCAATCAGCCCCAGCATTTT.